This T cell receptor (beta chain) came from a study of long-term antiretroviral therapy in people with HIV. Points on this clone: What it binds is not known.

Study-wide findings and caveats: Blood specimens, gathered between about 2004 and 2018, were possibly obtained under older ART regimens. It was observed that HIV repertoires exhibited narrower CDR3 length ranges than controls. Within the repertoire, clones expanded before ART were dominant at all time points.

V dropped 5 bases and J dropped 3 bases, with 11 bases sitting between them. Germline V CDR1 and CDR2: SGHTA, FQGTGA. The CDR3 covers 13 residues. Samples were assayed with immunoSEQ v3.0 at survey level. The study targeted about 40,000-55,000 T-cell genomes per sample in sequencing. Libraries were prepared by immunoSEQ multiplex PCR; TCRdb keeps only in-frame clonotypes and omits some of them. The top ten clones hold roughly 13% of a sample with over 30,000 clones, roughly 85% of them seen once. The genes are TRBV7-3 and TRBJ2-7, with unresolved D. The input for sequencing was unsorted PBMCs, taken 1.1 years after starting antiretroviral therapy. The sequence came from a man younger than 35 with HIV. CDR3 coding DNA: TGTGCCAGCAGCAAGGACGAAATCTACGAGCAGTACTTC. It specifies CASSKDEIYEQYF.